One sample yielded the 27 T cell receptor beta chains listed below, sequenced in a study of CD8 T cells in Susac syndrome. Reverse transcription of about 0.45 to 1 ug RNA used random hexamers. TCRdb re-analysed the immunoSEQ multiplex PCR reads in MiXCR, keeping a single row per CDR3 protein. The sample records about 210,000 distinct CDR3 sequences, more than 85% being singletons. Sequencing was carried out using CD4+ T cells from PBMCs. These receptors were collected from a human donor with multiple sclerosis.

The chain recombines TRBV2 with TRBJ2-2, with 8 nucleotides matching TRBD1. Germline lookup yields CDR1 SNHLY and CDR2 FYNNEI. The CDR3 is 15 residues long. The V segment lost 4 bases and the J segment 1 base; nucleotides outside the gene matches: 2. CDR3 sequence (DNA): TGTGCCAGCAGTGTTGGACAGGGGAACACCGGGGAGCTGTTTTTT. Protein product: CASSVGQGNTGELFF.

In nucleotides, the CDR3 is TGTGCCAGCAGTGAAGAGGCAGGGCGTGCTTTCTTT. This gives the protein CASSEEAGRAFF. The chain uses TRBV2 and TRBJ1-1; a weak D match, TRBD1 (5 bases). The CDR3 has 12 residues. Germline lookup yields CDR1 SNHLY and CDR2 FYNNEI. V was cut by 1 base and J by 11 bases, with 11 bases left in between.

CDR3 region: CASSLAARGGETQYF. The CDR3, as DNA: TGCGCCAGCAGCTTGGCCGCGCGGGGCGGAGAGACCCAGTACTTC. This chain links TRBV5-1 with TRBJ2-5; a possible D gene is TRBD2 (6 bases). Trimming left V 0 bases short and J 4 bases short, with 13 bases between. Germline-derived CDR1 and CDR2 are SGHRS and YFSETQ. The CDR3 extends over 15 amino acids.

CDR3 protein: CSAARPGGTYEQYV. In DNA form, the CDR3 reads TGCAGTGCCGCCAGGCCGGGAGGCACATACGAGCAGTACGTC. The J gene is TRBJ2-7, the V gene TRBV20-1; 7 bases are shared with TRBD2. This CDR3 comprises 14 residues. Trimming removed 6 bases from V and 4 bases from J; junction bases left unmatched: 12. The germline CDR1 and CDR2 sequences are DFQATT and SNEGSKA (reference sequence).

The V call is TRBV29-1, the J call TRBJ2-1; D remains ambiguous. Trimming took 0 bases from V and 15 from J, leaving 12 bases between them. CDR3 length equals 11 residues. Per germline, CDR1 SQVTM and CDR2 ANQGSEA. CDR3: CSVEDRSVRFF. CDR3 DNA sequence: TGCAGCGTTGAAGATCGATCGGTACGGTTCTTC.

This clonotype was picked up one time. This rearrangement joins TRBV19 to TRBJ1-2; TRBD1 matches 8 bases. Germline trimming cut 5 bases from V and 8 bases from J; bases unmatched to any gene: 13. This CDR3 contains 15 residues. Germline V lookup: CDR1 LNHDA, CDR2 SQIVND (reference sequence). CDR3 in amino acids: CASSALDRAPEGYTF. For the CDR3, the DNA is TGTGCCAGTAGTGCCCTGGACAGGGCCCCGGAGGGCTACACCTTC. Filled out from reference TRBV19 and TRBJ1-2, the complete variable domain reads DGGITQSPKYLFRKEGQNVTLSCEQNLNHDAMYWYRQDPGQGLRLIYYSQIVNDFQKGDIAEGYSVSREKKESFPLTVTSAQKNPTAFYLCASSALDRAPEGYTFGSGTRLTVV.

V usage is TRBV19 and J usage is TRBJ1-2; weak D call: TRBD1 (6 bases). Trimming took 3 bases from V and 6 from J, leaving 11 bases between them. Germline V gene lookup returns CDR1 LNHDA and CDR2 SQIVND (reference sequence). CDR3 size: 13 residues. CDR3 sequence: CASSMRQVNGYTF. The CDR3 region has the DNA TGTGCCAGTAGTATGAGACAGGTTAATGGCTACACCTTC.

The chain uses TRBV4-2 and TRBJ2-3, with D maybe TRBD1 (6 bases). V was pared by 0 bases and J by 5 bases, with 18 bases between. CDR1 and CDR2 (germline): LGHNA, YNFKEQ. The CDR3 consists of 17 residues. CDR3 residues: CASSQDTGQGYGDTQYF. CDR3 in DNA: TGTGCCAGCAGCCAAGATACGGGCCAGGGGTATGGAGATACGCAGTATTTT.

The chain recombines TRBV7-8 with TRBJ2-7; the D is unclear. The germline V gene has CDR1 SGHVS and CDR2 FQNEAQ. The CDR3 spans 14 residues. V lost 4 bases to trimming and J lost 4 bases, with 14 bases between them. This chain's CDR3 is CASSSHPGLYEQYV. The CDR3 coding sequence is TGTGCCAGCAGCTCCCATCCTGGGTTATACGAGCAGTACGTC.

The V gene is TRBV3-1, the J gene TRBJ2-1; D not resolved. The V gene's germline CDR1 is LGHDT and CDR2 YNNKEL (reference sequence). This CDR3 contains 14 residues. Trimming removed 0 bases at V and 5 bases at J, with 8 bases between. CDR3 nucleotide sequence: TGTGCCAGCAGCCAAGAGGCCAGGAACAATGAGCAGTTCTTC. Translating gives CASSQEARNNEQFF.

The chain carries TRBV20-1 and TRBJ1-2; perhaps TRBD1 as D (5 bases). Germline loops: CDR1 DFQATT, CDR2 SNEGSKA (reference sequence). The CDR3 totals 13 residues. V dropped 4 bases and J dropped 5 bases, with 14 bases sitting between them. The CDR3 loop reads CSATWGAAYGYTF. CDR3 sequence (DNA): TGCAGTGCTACGTGGGGCGCAGCGTATGGCTACACCTTC.

The CDR3 DNA follows: TGTGCCTGGAGTGGACAAACCGGGACACAAGGCTACACCTTC. Translating gives CAWSGQTGTQGYTF. The chain links TRBV30 to TRBJ1-2, with a tentative D call TRBD1 (6 bases). Looked up from germline, CDR1 is GTSNPN and CDR2 is SVGIG (reference sequence). The length of the CDR3 is 14 residues. The V end was cut by 1 base, the J end by 8 bases, with 17 bases between.

The CDR3 reads CASSLWGQGAGANVLTF. The CDR3 nucleotides read TGTGCCAGCAGTTTATGGGGACAGGGGGCTGGGGCCAACGTCCTGACTTTC. The rearrangement joins TRBV27 to TRBJ2-6; TRBD1 matches at 11 bases. V was pared by 1 base and J by 2 bases, with 1 base of the junction left unmatched. Germline CDR1 reads MNHEY; CDR2 reads SMNVEV (reference sequence). The CDR3 has 17 residues.

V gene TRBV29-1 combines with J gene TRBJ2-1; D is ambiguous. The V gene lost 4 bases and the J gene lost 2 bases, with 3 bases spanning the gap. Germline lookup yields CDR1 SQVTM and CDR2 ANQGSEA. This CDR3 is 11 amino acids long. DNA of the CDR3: TGCAGCGTTGCCCCCTACAATGAGCAGTTCTTC. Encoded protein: CSVAPYNEQFF.

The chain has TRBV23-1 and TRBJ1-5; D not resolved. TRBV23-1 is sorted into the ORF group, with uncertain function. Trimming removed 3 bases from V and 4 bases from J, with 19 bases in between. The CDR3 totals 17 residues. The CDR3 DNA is TGCGCCAGCAGTCATTGTAAAGGACCTGTGGGGAATCAGCCCCAGCATTTT. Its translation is CASSHCKGPVGNQPQHF.

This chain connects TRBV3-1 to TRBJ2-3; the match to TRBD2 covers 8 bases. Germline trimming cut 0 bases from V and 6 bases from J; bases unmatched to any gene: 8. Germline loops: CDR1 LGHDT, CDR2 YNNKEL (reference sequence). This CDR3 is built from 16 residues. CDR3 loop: CASSQDPGGARDTQYF. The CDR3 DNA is TGTGCCAGCAGCCAAGACCCGGGGGGGGCGCGGGATACGCAGTATTTT.

The CDR3 is CASSETWSHEQYV. The CDR3 bases are TGTGCCAGCAGTGAGACCTGGTCCCACGAGCAGTACGTC. The chain couples TRBV6-1 to TRBJ2-7; D gene ambiguous. V was shortened by 3 bases and J by 5 bases, with 11 bases between the two germline ends. The CDR3 length is 13 residues. Germline V gene lookup returns CDR1 MNHNS and CDR2 SASEGT.

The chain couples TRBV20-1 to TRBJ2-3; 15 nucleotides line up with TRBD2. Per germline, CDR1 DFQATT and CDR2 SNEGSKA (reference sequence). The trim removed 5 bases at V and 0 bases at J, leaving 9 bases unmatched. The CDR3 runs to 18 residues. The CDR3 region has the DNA TGCAGTGCTGACTCCTCCGGACTAGCGGGGGGGAGCACAGATACGCAGTATTTT. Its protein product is CSADSSGLAGGSTDTQYF.

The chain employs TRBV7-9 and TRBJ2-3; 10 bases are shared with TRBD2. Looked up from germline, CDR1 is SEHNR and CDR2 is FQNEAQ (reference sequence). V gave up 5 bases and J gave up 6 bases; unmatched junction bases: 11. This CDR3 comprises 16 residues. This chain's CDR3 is CASSPSGAGGPDTQYF. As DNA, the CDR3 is TGTGCCAGCAGCCCTTCGGGAGCGGGGGGGCCTGATACGCAGTATTTT.

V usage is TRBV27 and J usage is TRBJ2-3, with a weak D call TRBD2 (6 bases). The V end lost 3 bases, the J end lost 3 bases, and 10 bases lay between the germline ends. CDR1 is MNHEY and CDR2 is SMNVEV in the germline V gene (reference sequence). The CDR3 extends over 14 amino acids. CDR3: CASSLSGLTDTQYF. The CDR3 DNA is TGTGCCAGCAGTTTGAGCGGGCTTACAGATACGCAGTATTTT.

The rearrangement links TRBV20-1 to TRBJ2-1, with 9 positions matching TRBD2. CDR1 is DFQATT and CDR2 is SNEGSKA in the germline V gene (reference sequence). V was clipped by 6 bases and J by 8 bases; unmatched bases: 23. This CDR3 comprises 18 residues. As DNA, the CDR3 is TGCAGTGCCCACCCGGGGGCTAGCGGGGAAGGGCTTTTGGATGAGCAGTTCTTC. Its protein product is CSAHPGASGEGLLDEQFF.

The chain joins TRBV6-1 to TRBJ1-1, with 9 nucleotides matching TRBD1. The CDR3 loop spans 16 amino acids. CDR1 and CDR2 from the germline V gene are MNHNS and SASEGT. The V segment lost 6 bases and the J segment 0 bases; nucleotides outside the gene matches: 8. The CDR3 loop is CASRKTGGVMNTEAFF. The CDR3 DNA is TGTGCCAGCAGGAAAACAGGGGGCGTCATGAACACTGAAGCTTTCTTT.

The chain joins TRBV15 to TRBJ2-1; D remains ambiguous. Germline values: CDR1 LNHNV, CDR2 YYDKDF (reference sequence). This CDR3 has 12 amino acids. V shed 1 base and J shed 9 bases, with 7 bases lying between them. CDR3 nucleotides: TGTGCCACCAGCAGAGTCTCCGGTGAGCAGTTCTTC. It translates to CATSRVSGEQFF.

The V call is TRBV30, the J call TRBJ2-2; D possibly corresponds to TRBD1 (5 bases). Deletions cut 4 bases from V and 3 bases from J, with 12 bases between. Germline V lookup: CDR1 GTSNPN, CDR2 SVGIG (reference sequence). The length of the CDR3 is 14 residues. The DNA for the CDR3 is TGTGCCTGGAACACTGGACACTACACCGGGGAGCTGTTTTTT. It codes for CAWNTGHYTGELFF.

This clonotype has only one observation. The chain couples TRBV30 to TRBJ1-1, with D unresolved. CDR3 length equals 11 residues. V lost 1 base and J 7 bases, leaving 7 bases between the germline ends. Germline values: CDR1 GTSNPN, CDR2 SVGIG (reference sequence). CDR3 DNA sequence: TGTGCCTGGAGTGCTGGAGGTGAAGCTTTCTTT. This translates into CAWSAGGEAFF.

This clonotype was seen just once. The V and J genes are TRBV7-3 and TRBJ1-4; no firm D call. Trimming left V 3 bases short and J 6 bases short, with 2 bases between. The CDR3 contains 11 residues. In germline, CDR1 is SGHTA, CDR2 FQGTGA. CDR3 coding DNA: TGTGCCAGCAGCTTCGATGAAAAACTGTTTTTT. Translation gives CASSFDEKLFF.

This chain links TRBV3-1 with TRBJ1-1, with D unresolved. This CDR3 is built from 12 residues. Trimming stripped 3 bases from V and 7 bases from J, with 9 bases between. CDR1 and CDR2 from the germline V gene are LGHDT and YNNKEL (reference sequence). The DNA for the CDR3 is TGTGCCAGCAGCCACCCCGATAGTGAAGCTTTCTTT. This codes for CASSHPDSEAFF.